Following are 2 T cell receptor beta chains from one sample sequenced in a study of post-analysis software for immune sequencing data. The study, taken as a whole, reports: Patients used about 5 TRBV segments, including TRBV5-6, TRBV5-1 and TRBV20-1, more often than controls.

Antigens for these TCRs are unknown. Prepared TCR beta cDNA libraries contained unique molecular identifiers. TCRdb re-called the PCR reads through MiXCR, storing one row per CDR3 protein. The data contain roughly 580,000 distinct CDR3 sequences, 44% of them seen just once; the ten biggest clones take up under 2%. Sample: blood. The source of these receptors is a girl between 5 and 17 years old with multiple sclerosis.

V gene TRBV7-9 combines with J gene TRBJ2-5; no reliable D call. The end of the DNA fits TRBJ2-7 better, so the J call may be wrong. CDR1 and CDR2 from the germline V gene are SEHNR and FQNEAQ (reference sequence). This CDR3 comprises 13 residues. The CDR3 reads CASSFRQTYEQYF. The CDR3 DNA sequence: TGTGCCAGCAGCTTTAGGCAAACCTACGAGCAGTACTTC.

This clonotype was seen ten or more times. The rearrangement uses TRBV20-1 and TRBJ2-3; D is undetermined. CDR3 size: 12 residues. Trimming pared 3 bases from V and 10 bases from J, leaving 14 bases between. Germline assignment: CDR1 DFQATT and CDR2 SNEGSKA (reference sequence). CDR3 sequence (DNA): TGCAGTGCTAGTGGCACCCATGGTGCGCAGTATTTT. This gives the protein CSASGTHGAQYF.